This T cell receptor beta chain is from a study of post-analysis software for immune sequencing data. The TCR beta cDNA libraries contained unique molecular identifiers. TCRdb re-called the PCR reads through MiXCR, storing one row per CDR3 protein. The sample holds around 160,000 distinct CDR3 sequences, roughly 34% seen once. Germline V lookup: CDR1 LGHDT, CDR2 YNNKEL (reference sequence). The CDR3 consists of 14 residues. The sample here was blood, taken after autologous hematopoietic stem cell transplantation. V usage is TRBV3-1 and J usage is TRBJ2-5, with D tentatively TRBD1 (5 bases). TRBJ2-7 explains the end of the DNA better; the J call may be wrong. This TCR was sampled from a girl aged 10 to 17 with multiple sclerosis. CDR3 protein: CASSQTALGREQYF. CDR3 coding DNA: TGTGCCAGCAGCCAAACGGCCTTGGGGCGCGAGCAGTACTTC.